These T cell receptor beta chains were read from a single sample in a study of shared clonotypes between healthy human individuals. Using immunoSEQ multiplex PCR, the repertoire was profiled, and TCRdb retains in-frame clones only, with some absent. This table has more than 2 million clones, approximately 95% appearing once. Material for sequencing was naive CD4+ T cells sorted from blood. These receptors were taken from a man aged 18 to 29 in good health. Both conserved end residues are part of each CDR3. Each record gives: V gene, D gene, CDR3 length, clone size, J gene, CDR3 DNA, CDR3 protein. A D gene is named only where the DNA matches it firmly. Clone size, where shown, is once, few, many, or a class for clones that have expanded.

V: TRBV7-9; D: NA; length: 15; size: NA; J: TRBJ2-3; DNA: TGTGCCAGCAGCTTTGACCGGGGTAGCACAGATACGCAGTATTTT; CDR3: CASSFDRGSTDTQYF
V: TRBV5-1; D: NA; length: 16; size: NA; J: TRBJ2-4; DNA: TGCGCCAGCAGCTTCTCCCCAGGGGTAGCCAAAAACATTCAGTACTTC; CDR3: CASSFSPGVAKNIQYF
V: TRBV4-1; D: NA; length: 15; size: NA; J: TRBJ1-5; DNA: TGCGCCAGCAGCCAAACTCAGGATAGCAATCAGCCCCAGCATTTT; CDR3: CASSQTQDSNQPQHF
V: TRBV4-3; D: NA; length: 15; size: NA; J: TRBJ1-3; DNA: TGCGCCAGCAGCCAAGGGCAGGGAGCTGGAAACACCATATATTTT; CDR3: CASSQGQGAGNTIYF
V: TRBV27; D: NA; length: 14; size: NA; J: TRBJ1-6; DNA: TGTGCCACCCCCCCCCAGGACAGATATTCACCCCTCCACTTT; CDR3: CATPPQDRYSPLHF
V: TRBV10-1; D: NA; length: 14; size: NA; J: TRBJ2-1; DNA: TGCGCCAGCAGTGAAAGCCTCTCCTACAATGAGCAGTTCTTC; CDR3: CASSESLSYNEQFF
V: TRBV28; D: TRBD2; length: 15; size: NA; J: TRBJ2-6; DNA: TGTGCCAGCACCACCGGGGGGTCTGGGGCCAACGTCCTGACTTTC; CDR3: CASTTGGSGANVLTF
V: TRBV11-2; D: NA; length: 13; size: NA; J: TRBJ2-3; DNA: TGTGCCAGCAGCTGGACTTCCACAGATACGCAGTATTTT; CDR3: CASSWTSTDTQYF
V: TRBV25-1; D: NA; length: 14; size: NA; J: TRBJ2-5; DNA: TGTGCCAGCAGTGAATATACAGGGTGGGAGACCCAGTACTTC; CDR3: CASSEYTGWETQYF
V: TRBV5-6; D: NA; length: 16; size: NA; J: TRBJ1-1; DNA: TGTGCCAGCAGCTTGCGTACCCCGATGGCTAACACTGAAGCTTTCTTT; CDR3: CASSLRTPMANTEAFF
V: TRBV27; D: NA; length: 15; size: NA; J: TRBJ1-1; DNA: TGTGCCAGCAGTTTAGGAGGGGGGTTAAACACTGAAGCTTTCTTT; CDR3: CASSLGGGLNTEAFF
V: TRBV7-9; D: NA; length: 15; size: NA; J: TRBJ1-4; DNA: TGTGCCAGCAGCGAAGGACAGACGAGGGGGGAAAAACTGTTTTTT; CDR3: CASSEGQTRGEKLFF
V: TRBV7-2; D: NA; length: 14; size: NA; J: TRBJ2-7; DNA: TGTGCCAGCAGCCCCCAGGGGAGCACCTACGAGCAGTACTTC; CDR3: CASSPQGSTYEQYF
V: TRBV19; D: NA; length: 14; size: once; J: TRBJ2-5; DNA: TGTGCCAGTAGTATAGATCGCTGGAGGGAGACCCAGTACTTC; CDR3: CASSIDRWRETQYF
V: TRBV10-3; D: TRBD1; length: 12; size: NA; J: TRBJ2-5; DNA: TGTGCCATCGCAGGGGGCGGAGAGACCCAGTACTTC; CDR3: CAIAGGGETQYF
V: TRBV4-2; D: NA; length: 15; size: NA; J: TRBJ2-3; DNA: TGTGCCAGCAGCCGGACCACCGCGAGCACAGATACGCAGTATTTT; CDR3: CASSRTTASTDTQYF
V: TRBV28; D: TRBD1; length: 14; size: NA; J: TRBJ2-7; DNA: TGTGCCAGCAGTTTAGGGACAGGGTACCGCGAGCAGTACTTC; CDR3: CASSLGTGYREQYF
V: TRBV5-1; D: NA; length: 15; size: once; J: TRBJ2-5; DNA: TGCGCCAGCAGCTTGGTGGCCCAGGCACAAGAGACCCAGTACTTC; CDR3: CASSLVAQAQETQYF
V: TRBV6-1; D: NA; length: 15; size: NA; J: TRBJ1-2; DNA: TGTGCCAGCAGCGAACCCGGTGGAGAGGCCTATGGCTACACCTTC; CDR3: CASSEPGGEAYGYTF
V: TRBV28; D: NA; length: 13; size: NA; J: TRBJ2-7; DNA: TGTGCCAGCAGCTCTGGGATTTTTAAGGGGCAGTACTTC; CDR3: CASSSGIFKGQYF
V: TRBV19; D: TRBD1; length: 15; size: NA; J: TRBJ1-6; DNA: TGTGCCAGTAGTTCAAGACAGGGCGGTAATTCACCCCTCCACTTT; CDR3: CASSSRQGGNSPLHF
V: TRBV9; D: NA; length: 14; size: NA; J: TRBJ1-2; DNA: TGTGCCAGCAGCGTAGATCCACGAGACTATGGCTACACCTTC; CDR3: CASSVDPRDYGYTF